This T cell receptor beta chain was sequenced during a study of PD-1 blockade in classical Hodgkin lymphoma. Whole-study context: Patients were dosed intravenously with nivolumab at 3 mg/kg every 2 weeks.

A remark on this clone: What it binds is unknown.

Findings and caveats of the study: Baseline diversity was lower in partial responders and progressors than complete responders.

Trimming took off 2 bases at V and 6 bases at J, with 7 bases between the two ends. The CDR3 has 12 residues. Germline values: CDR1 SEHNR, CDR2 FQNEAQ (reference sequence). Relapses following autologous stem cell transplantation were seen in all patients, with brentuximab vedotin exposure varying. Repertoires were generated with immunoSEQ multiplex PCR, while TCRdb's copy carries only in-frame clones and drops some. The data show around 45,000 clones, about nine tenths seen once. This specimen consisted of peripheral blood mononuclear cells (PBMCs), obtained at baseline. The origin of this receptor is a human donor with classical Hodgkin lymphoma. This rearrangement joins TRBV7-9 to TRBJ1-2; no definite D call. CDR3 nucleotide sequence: TGTGCCAGCAGCTTATATAAGGATGGCTACACCTTC. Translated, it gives CASSLYKDGYTF.